This T cell receptor (beta chain) was observed in a study of blood T cell repertoires in COVID-19. As for the study in general: PBMCs, B-cell-depleted T cells, or T cells provided the cDNA or gDNA that made up the material.

Trimming took 10 bases from V and 1 from J; bases not matched to a gene: 5. CDR3 length: 13 amino acids. As processed by the authors: Estimation of nucleated cell counts relied on the amplification of reference gene primers. Generated by immunoSEQ multiplex PCR, the TCRdb table keeps only in-frame clones and is missing some. That table supplies the V and J calls and clone size; D and trimming were determined from the DNA. The data contain roughly 180,000 clones, 70% to 90% of them seen just once; the ten biggest clones take up less than 25%. The clonotype originates from a man between 65 and 80 years old with active or convalescent COVID-19. This chain links TRBV12-3 or TRBV12-4 with TRBJ2-3; 7 bases align to TRBD1. Input material: peripheral blood. The DNA of the CDR3 is TGTGCCACCCAGGACAGGCGCACAGATACGCAGTATTTT. Its protein is CATQDRRTDTQYF.